This TCR beta chain was retrieved from a study of a mutant IDH1 vaccine in newly diagnosed glioma. This CDR3 spans 16 amino acids. The V gene end was trimmed by 0 bases and the J gene end by 5 bases; junction bases not matched to a gene: 6. Germline CDR1 is LGHNA and CDR2 is YSLEER. Method: immunoSEQ multiplex PCR; TCRdb's copy keeps in-frame clones and lacks some. The sample contains under 150,000 clones, roughly 77% of which appear only once. Time point reported: week 11, during vaccination. Each dose of the vaccine consisted of 300 ug of mutant IDH1 20-mer peptide, with topical imiquimod. For this clone: What it binds is not known.

Sample: PBMCs, taken from a glioma patient whose treatment included an IDH1 peptide vaccine. This rearrangement joins TRBV4-3 to TRBJ2-7, with 11 bases lining up with TRBD1. The clonotype was recovered from a middle-aged man with glioma. The chain's CDR3 is CASSQDGQGAFDEQYF. The CDR3 DNA reads as TGCGCCAGCAGCCAAGATGGACAGGGGGCTTTCGACGAGCAGTACTTC.